A selection of T cell receptor beta chains follows, all from one sample in a study of T cells after yellow fever vaccination. TCRdb re-called the 5' RACE reads through MiXCR, storing one row per CDR3 protein. The sample includes 200,000 to 300,000 distinct CDR3 sequences, less than 7.5% of them seen just once. The sequences come from CD4+ T cells sorted from PBMCs, collected on the day of the yellow fever booster vaccination. The receptors shown here come from a man aged 30 to 39 who received the YFV17D yellow fever vaccine. CDR3s include the opening cysteine and the closing phenylalanine or tryptophan. D genes are given only for firm matches. Size values are once, few and many counts, or a class for expanded clones, and some rows have none.

size	D	V	J	CDR3	DNA
few	NA	TRBV5-1	TRBJ2-2	CASSTSTSSVGTGELFF	TGCGCCAGCAGCACTTCGACTAGTTCGGTAGGAACCGGGGAGCTGTTTTTT
NA	NA	TRBV2	TRBJ2-3	CASRDTNGRADTQYF	TGTGCCAGCAGGGACACTAACGGAAGGGCAGATACGCAGTATTTT
NA	TRBD1	TRBV20-1	TRBJ1-6	CSAHDRARGSPLHF	TGCAGTGCTCACGACAGGGCCAGGGGTTCACCCCTCCACTTT
few	NA	TRBV5-5	TRBJ2-5	CASSLGTRETQYF	TGTGCCAGCAGCTTGGGGACTCGAGAGACCCAGTACTTC
many	NA	TRBV28	TRBJ2-7	CASSFNPGRTSYEQYF	TGTGCCAGCAGTTTTAACCCCGGGCGGACCTCCTACGAGCAGTACTTC
NA	NA	TRBV28	TRBJ2-5	CASSLFRGIGETQYF	TGTGCCAGCAGTTTATTCCGGGGGATAGGAGAGACCCAGTACTTC
NA	TRBD2	TRBV15	TRBJ2-3	CATSRGVSGSTDTQYF	TGTGCCACCAGCAGAGGAGTTAGCGGGAGCACAGATACGCAGTATTTT
NA	NA	TRBV28	TRBJ2-1	CASSLTRGSQQFF	TGTGCCAGCAGTTTGACTAGGGGGAGTCAGCAGTTCTTC
NA	NA	TRBV5-1	TRBJ2-4	CASSFGSAQRDIQYF	TGCGCCAGCAGCTTCGGTAGCGCTCAACGGGACATTCAGTACTTC
NA	NA	TRBV11-1	TRBJ2-3	CASSLVRVASLSTDTQYF	TGTGCCAGCAGCTTAGTGAGAGTTGCCTCTCTTAGCACAGATACGCAGTATTTT
many	NA	TRBV9	TRBJ2-5	CASSVEVQETQYF	TGTGCCAGCAGCGTCGAAGTACAAGAGACCCAGTACTTC
NA	NA	TRBV20-1	TRBJ2-4	CSALLTGAF	TGCAGTGCTTTACTAACGGGTGCGTTC
few	TRBD2	TRBV20-1	TRBJ2-5	CSASGYLAGRAQETQYF	TGCAGTGCTAGCGGCTACCTAGCGGGACGGGCCCAAGAGACCCAGTACTTC
few	TRBD2	TRBV5-1	TRBJ2-5	CASSGDRGLNWRETQYF	TGCGCCAGCAGCGGGGATCGGGGACTAAATTGGCGTGAGACCCAGTACTTC
many	TRBD2	TRBV10-3	TRBJ2-1	CAISGGRASEQFF	TGTGCCATCAGTGGGGGGAGGGCGAGCGAGCAGTTCTTC
few	NA	TRBV7-2	TRBJ2-2	CASSLSIGELFF	TGTGCCAGCAGCTTGTCGATCGGGGAGCTGTTTTTT
NA	NA	TRBV7-2	TRBJ2-1	CASSLEPGSYNEQFF	TGTGCCAGCAGCCTAGAACCCGGCTCCTACAATGAGCAGTTCTTC
many	NA	TRBV5-1	TRBJ2-5	CASSKVLGETQYF	TGCGCCAGCAGTAAGGTTCTCGGGGAGACCCAGTACTTC
few	TRBD2	TRBV11-2	TRBJ2-5	CASSPTFLAGGAAETQYF	TGTGCCAGCAGCCCCACCTTCCTAGCGGGAGGGGCAGCAGAGACCCAGTACTTC
NA	TRBD2	TRBV20-1	TRBJ2-4	CSARDKSGGPREREYF	TGCAGTGCTAGAGATAAGTCGGGAGGGCCTAGGGAAAGGGAGTACTTC
NA	TRBD2	TRBV29-1	TRBJ2-1	CSVYGLAGGVDEQFF	TGCAGCGTCTATGGACTAGCGGGAGGAGTAGATGAGCAGTTCTTC
NA	TRBD2	TRBV25-1	TRBJ2-1	CASQGTSGNNEQFF	TGTGCCAGCCAGGGGACTAGCGGGAACAATGAGCAGTTCTTC
NA	TRBD1	TRBV7-2	TRBJ1-4	CASSNGGTGGEKLFF	TGTGCCAGCAGCAACGGGGGGACAGGGGGCGAAAAACTGTTTTTT
few	TRBD2	TRBV5-4	TRBJ2-1	CASSPPTGTSGSYEQFF	TGTGCCAGCAGCCCGCCTACCGGGACTAGCGGGAGTTATGAGCAGTTCTTC
many	NA	TRBV5-1	TRBJ2-3	CASSSQQTRSQADTQYF	TGCGCCAGCAGCTCGCAGCAAACTAGGAGCCAGGCAGATACGCAGTATTTT
few	TRBD2	TRBV20-1	TRBJ2-2	CSAKTSGRVNTGELFF	TGCAGTGCAAAAACTAGCGGGAGGGTCAACACCGGGGAGCTGTTTTTT
many	NA	TRBV29-1	TRBJ2-5	CSVSSRTEQETQYF	TGCAGCGTTAGTTCGCGGACCGAGCAAGAGACCCAGTACTTC
few	TRBD2	TRBV7-2	TRBJ2-4	CASSSYGSGRNIQYF	TGTGCCAGCAGCTCGTATGGTAGCGGGAGGAACATTCAGTACTTC
NA	NA	TRBV10-1	TRBJ2-3	CASSGLALGGTDTQYF	TGCGCCAGCAGTGGTCTGGCCCTAGGGGGCACAGATACGCAGTATTTT
NA	NA	TRBV18	TRBJ1-1	CASSPRVQLNTEAFF	TGTGCCAGCTCACCACGGGTACAGTTGAACACTGAAGCTTTCTTT
NA	TRBD1	TRBV5-6	TRBJ2-3	CASSVDRADTQYF	TGTGCCAGCAGCGTGGACAGGGCTGATACGCAGTATTTT
NA	NA	TRBV20-1	TRBJ2-1	CSASGWELGKNEQFF	TGCAGTGCTAGTGGGTGGGAGCTAGGAAAAAATGAGCAGTTCTTC
NA	TRBD1	TRBV7-2	TRBJ1-5	CASSIITGANQPQHF	TGTGCCAGCAGCATCATAACAGGGGCGAATCAGCCCCAGCATTTT
few	NA	TRBV5-1	TRBJ2-7	CASSLVYGDNYEQYF	TGCGCCAGCAGCTTGGTGTACGGTGACAACTACGAGCAGTACTTC
few	TRBD1	TRBV20-1	TRBJ1-2	CSATLGQEVYTF	TGCAGTGCTACCCTAGGACAGGAGGTTTACACCTTC
NA	TRBD2	TRBV28	TRBJ2-3	CASSLASGNPDTQYF	TGTGCCAGCAGTTTAGCTAGCGGGAACCCAGATACGCAGTATTTT
NA	TRBD2	TRBV7-9	TRBJ2-7	CASRSLAGEWLGEQYF	TGTGCCAGCAGGTCCCTAGCGGGAGAGTGGTTAGGCGAGCAGTACTTC
few	NA	TRBV29-1	TRBJ2-7	CSGEELGEQYF	TGCAGCGGGGAGGAGCTGGGGGAGCAGTACTTC
NA	NA	TRBV25-1	TRBJ2-5	CASSDVGGRETQYF	TGTGCCAGCAGTGATGTGGGGGGCCGGGAGACCCAGTACTTC